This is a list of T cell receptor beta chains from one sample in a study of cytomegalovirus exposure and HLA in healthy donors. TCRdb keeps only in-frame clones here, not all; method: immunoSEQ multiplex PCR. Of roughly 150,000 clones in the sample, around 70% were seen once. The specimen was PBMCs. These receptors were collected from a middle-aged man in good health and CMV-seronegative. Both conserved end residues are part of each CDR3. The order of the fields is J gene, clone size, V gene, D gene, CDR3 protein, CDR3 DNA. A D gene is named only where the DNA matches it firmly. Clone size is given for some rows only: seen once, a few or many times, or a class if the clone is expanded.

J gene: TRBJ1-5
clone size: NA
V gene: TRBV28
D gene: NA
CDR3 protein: CAILDGGSNQPQHF
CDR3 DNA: TGTGCCATCCTGGACGGGGGAAGCAATCAGCCCCAGCATTTT

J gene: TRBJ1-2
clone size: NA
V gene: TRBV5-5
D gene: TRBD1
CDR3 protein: CASSLGQVANYGYTF
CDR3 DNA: TGTGCCAGCAGCCTAGGACAGGTAGCTAACTATGGCTACACCTTC

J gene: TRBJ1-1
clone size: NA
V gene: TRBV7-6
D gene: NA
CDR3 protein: CASSSPRTGYTEAFF
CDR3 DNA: TGTGCCAGCAGCTCCCCCCGCACAGGGTACACTGAAGCTTTCTTT

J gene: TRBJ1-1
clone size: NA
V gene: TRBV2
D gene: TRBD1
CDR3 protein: CASSLQGGNTEAFF
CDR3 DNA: TGTGCCAGCAGTTTACAGGGGGGGAACACTGAAGCTTTCTTT

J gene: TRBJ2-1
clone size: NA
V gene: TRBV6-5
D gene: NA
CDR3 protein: CASSYYRSSYNEQFF
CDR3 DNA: TGTGCCAGCAGTTACTACAGGAGCTCCTACAATGAGCAGTTCTTC

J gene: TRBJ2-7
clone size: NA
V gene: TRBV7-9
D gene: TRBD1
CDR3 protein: CASSLDKTGDEQYF
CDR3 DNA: TGTGCCAGCAGCTTGGACAAGACAGGGGACGAGCAGTACTTC

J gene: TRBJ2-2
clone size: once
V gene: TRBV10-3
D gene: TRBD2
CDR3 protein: CAISESSGRAGIGELFF
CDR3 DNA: TGTGCCATCAGTGAGTCGAGCGGGAGGGCCGGGATCGGGGAGCTGTTTTTT

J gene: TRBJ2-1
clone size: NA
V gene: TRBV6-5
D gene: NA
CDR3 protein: CASSYRGLGEQFF
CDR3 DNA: TGTGCCAGCAGTTATCGAGGCCTGGGTGAGCAGTTCTTC

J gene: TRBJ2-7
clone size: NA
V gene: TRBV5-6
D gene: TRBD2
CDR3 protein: CASSFREGEQYF
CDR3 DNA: TGTGCCAGCAGCTTTCGGGAGGGCGAGCAGTACTTC

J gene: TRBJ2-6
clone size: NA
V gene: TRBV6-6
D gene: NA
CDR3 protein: CASSHSSGANVLTF
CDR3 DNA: TGTGCCAGCAGTCATAGCTCTGGGGCCAACGTCCTGACTTTC

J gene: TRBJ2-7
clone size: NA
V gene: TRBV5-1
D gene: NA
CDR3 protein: CASSRNGWEPAYEQYF
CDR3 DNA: TGCGCCAGCAGCAGAAATGGGTGGGAGCCTGCCTACGAGCAGTACTTC

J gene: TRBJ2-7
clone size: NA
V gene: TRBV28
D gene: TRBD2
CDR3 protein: CASSQLAGVTYEQYF
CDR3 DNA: TGTGCCAGCAGCCAACTAGCGGGAGTTACCTACGAGCAGTACTTC

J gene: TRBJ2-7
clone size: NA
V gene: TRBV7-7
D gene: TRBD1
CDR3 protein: CASSLSGQGEQYF
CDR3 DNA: TGTGCCAGCAGCTTATCCGGACAGGGAGAGCAGTACTTC

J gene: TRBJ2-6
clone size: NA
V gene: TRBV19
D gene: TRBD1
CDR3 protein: CASTKAGGVSSGANVLTF
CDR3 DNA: TGTGCCAGTACCAAAGCAGGGGGCGTTAGCTCTGGGGCCAACGTCCTGACTTTC

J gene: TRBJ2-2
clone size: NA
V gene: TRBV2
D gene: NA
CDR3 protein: CATQTSEAAGELFF
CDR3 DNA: TGTGCCACCCAAACTAGTGAGGCTGCCGGGGAGCTGTTTTTT

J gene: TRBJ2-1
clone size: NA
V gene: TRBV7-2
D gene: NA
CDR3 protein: CASSLARLIAPAAFF
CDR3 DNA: TGTGCCAGCAGCTTAGCGAGGCTTATTGCTCCCGCGGCGTTCTTC

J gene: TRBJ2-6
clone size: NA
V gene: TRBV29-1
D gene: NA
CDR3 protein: CSVEGGADSGANVLTF
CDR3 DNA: TGCAGCGTTGAAGGCGGCGCCGACTCTGGGGCCAACGTCCTGACTTTC

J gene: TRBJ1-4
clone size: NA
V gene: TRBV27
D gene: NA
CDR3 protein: CASSYNGQLNEKLFF
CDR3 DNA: TGTGCCAGCAGTTACAACGGACAGTTGAATGAAAAACTGTTTTTT

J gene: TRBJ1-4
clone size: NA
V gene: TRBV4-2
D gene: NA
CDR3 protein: CASSQRTATNEKLFF
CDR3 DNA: TGTGCCAGCAGCCAAAGGACAGCAACTAATGAAAAACTGTTTTTT

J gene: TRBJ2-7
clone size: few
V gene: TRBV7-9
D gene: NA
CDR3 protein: CASSPPYYRSYEQYF
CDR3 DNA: TGTGCCAGCAGCCCTCCTTATTACAGGTCCTACGAGCAGTACTTC

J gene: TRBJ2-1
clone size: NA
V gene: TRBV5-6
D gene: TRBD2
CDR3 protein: CASTGTSGSGPYNEQFF
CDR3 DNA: TGTGCCAGCACCGGGACTAGCGGGAGTGGCCCCTACAATGAGCAGTTCTTC

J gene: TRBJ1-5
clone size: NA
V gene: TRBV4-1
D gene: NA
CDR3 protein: CASSPRKQGGNQPQHF
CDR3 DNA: TGCGCCAGCAGCCCCAGGAAACAGGGCGGCAATCAGCCCCAGCATTTT

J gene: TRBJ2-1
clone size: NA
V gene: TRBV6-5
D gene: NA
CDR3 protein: CASRRGEHNEQFF
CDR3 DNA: TGTGCCAGCAGAAGAGGCGAGCACAATGAGCAGTTCTTC

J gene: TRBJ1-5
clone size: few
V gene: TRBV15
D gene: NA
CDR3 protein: CATRARQSNQPQHF
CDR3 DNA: TGTGCCACCAGGGCCCGACAGAGCAATCAGCCCCAGCATTTT

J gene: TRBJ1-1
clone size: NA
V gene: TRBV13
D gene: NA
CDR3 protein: CASSLRGGAMNTEAFF
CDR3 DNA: TGTGCCAGCAGCTTAAGGGGGGGGGCAATGAACACTGAAGCTTTCTTT

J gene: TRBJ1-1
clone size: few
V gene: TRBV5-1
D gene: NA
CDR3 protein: CASSLGGPGNTEAFF
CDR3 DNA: TGCGCCAGCAGCTTGGGGGGGCCAGGGAACACTGAAGCTTTCTTT

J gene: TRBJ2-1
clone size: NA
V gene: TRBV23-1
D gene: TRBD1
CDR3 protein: CASFRTGAYNEQFF
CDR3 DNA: TGCGCCAGCTTTAGGACAGGGGCCTACAATGAGCAGTTCTTC

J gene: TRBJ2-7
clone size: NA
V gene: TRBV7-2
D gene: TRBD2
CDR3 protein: CASSYTVGTSGSHYEQYF
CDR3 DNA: TGTGCCAGCAGCTATACCGTCGGGACTAGCGGGAGTCACTACGAGCAGTACTTC

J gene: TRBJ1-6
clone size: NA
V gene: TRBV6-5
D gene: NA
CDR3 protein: CASSLGGHNSPLHF
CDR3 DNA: TGTGCCAGCAGTCTCGGCGGCCATAATTCACCCCTCCACTTT

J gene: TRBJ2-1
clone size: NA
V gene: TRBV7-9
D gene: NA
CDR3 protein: CASSLGGGVRNEQFF
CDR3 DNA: TGTGCCAGCAGCTTAGGTGGAGGGGTACGTAATGAGCAGTTCTTC

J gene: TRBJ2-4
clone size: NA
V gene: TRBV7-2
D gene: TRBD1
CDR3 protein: CASSARRTGGTKNIQYF
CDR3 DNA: TGTGCCAGCAGCGCCCGACGGACAGGGGGGACCAAAAACATTCAGTACTTC

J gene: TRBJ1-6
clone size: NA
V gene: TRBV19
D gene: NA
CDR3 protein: CATGEENSPLHF
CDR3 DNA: TGTGCTACGGGGGAGGAGAATTCACCCCTCCACTTT

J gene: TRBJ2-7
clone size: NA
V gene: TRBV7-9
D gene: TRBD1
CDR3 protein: CSSTLQGNEQYF
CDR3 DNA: TGTTCCAGCACTCTACAGGGGAACGAGCAGTACTTC

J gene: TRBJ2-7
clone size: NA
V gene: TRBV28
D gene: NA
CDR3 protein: CASSSPGMVYEQYF
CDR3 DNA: TGTGCCAGCAGTTCTCCAGGGATGGTCTACGAGCAGTACTTC

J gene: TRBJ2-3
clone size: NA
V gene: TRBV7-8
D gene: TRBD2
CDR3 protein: CASSPSGGVADTQYF
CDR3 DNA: TGTGCCAGCAGCCCAAGCGGGGGGGTTGCAGATACGCAGTATTTT

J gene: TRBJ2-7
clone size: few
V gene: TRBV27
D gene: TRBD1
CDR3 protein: CASSFHDRVGEQYF
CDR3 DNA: TGTGCCAGCAGTTTTCACGACAGGGTAGGCGAGCAGTACTTC

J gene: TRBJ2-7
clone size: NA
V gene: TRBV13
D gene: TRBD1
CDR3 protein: CASSLRQGVYEQYF
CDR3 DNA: TGTGCCAGCAGTTTAAGACAGGGGGTCTACGAGCAGTACTTC

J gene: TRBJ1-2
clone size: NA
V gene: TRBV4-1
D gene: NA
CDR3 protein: CASSQDRGGSDGYTF
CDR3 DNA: TGCGCCAGCAGCCAAGATCGGGGGGGAAGTGACGGCTACACCTTC

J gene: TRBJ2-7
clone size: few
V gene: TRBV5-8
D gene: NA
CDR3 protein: CASSSSYEQYF
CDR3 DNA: TGTGCCAGCAGCTCGAGTTACGAGCAGTACTTC

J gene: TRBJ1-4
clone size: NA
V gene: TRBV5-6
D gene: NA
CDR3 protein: CASSPNEKLFF
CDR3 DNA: TGTGCCAGCAGCCCAAATGAAAAACTGTTTTTT

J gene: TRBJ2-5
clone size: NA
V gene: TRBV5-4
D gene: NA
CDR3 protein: CASGRPNQETQYF
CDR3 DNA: TGTGCCAGCGGGAGGCCGAACCAAGAGACCCAGTACTTC

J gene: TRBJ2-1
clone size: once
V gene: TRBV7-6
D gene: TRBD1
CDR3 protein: CASSDGTGGSYEQFF
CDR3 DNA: TGTGCCAGCAGCGACGGGACAGGGGGTAGCTATGAGCAGTTCTTC

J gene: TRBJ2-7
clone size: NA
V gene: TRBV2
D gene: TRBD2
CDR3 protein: CASRTGTSAWGEQYF
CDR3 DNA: TGTGCCAGCAGAACCGGGACTAGCGCCTGGGGCGAGCAGTACTTC

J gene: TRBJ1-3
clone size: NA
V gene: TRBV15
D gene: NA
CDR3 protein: CATSTDSGFGNTIYF
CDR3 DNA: TGTGCCACCAGCACCGACAGCGGGTTTGGAAACACCATATATTTT